This entry lists 26 T cell receptor beta chains sequenced from one sample in a study of blood T cell repertoires in COVID-19. TCRdb's table, derived via immunoSEQ multiplex PCR, lists solely in-frame clones and lacks some. The sample has about 250,000 clones, roughly 80% seen once. The sample was peripheral blood. These receptors all stem from a man at least 80 years old with acute or convalescent COVID-19.

The chain employs TRBV15 and TRBJ1-1, with D uncertain. Trimming pared 1 base from V and 4 bases from J, leaving 16 bases between. This CDR3 has 16 residues. Germline V gives CDR1 LNHNV, CDR2 YYDKDF (reference sequence). CDR3 protein: CATSRGRGSLGTEAFF. The CDR3 DNA is TGTGCCACCAGCAGAGGGCGAGGCAGCTTGGGCACTGAAGCTTTCTTT.

The chain links TRBV19 to TRBJ1-5; TRBD1 matches at 9 bases. V was pared by 1 base and J by 0 bases, with 1 base of the junction left unmatched. This CDR3 comprises 16 residues. The germline gives CDR1 LNHDA, CDR2 SQIVND (reference sequence). This CDR3 is CASSIVGQGSNQPQHF. The CDR3 DNA reads TGTGCCAGTAGTATAGTGGGACAGGGTAGCAATCAGCCCCAGCATTTT.

This chain joins TRBV27 and TRBJ2-7, with 10 bases fitting TRBD1. Per the germline V gene, CDR1 is MNHEY and CDR2 is SMNVEV (reference sequence). Trimming took 6 bases from V and 4 from J; bases not matched to a gene: 15. The CDR3 sequence is 17 residues long. The CDR3 loop reads CASRKGRGTGEGYEQYF. The CDR3 coding sequence is TGTGCCAGCAGAAAGGGCCGCGGGACAGGGGAGGGTTACGAGCAGTACTTC.

V is TRBV28 and J is TRBJ2-7, with D perhaps TRBD1 (6 bases). Germline lookup yields CDR1 MDHEN and CDR2 SYDVKM. V dropped 8 bases and J dropped 4 bases, with 18 bases sitting between them. The CDR3 loop spans 14 amino acids. The CDR3 sequence is CASGNTGQTYEQYF. CDR3 nucleotides: TGTGCCAGCGGTAATACTGGACAGACTTACGAGCAGTACTTC.

This chain links TRBV5-4 with TRBJ2-3; 7 bases agree with TRBD2. Trimming took 5 bases from V and 0 from J; bases not matched to a gene: 9. This CDR3 contains 16 residues. From germline, CDR1 is SGHNT and CDR2 YYREEE (reference sequence). CDR3 residues: CASSRRLASSTDTQYF. For the CDR3, the DNA is TGTGCCAGCAGTCGCCGACTAGCAAGTAGCACAGATACGCAGTATTTT.

This clone was seen ten or more times. The chain combines TRBV2 with TRBJ2-7; 7 positions match TRBD2. This CDR3 comprises 12 residues. The germline V gene encodes CDR1 SNHLY and CDR2 FYNNEI. V gave up 5 bases and J gave up 7 bases; unmatched junction bases: 5. CDR3 amino acids: CASSWTSSEQYF. For the CDR3, the DNA is TGTGCCAGCAGTTGGACTAGTAGTGAGCAGTACTTC.

This clone came up once. The chain joins TRBV18 to TRBJ1-2; D is undetermined. From germline, CDR1 is KGHSH and CDR2 LQKENI. CDR3 length equals 15 residues. Trimming removed 0 bases from V and 2 bases from J, with 10 bases in between. The CDR3 DNA follows: TGTGCCAGCTCACCACCAGCCAGCGTAAACTATGGCTACACCTTC. Translated, it gives CASSPPASVNYGYTF.

This chain uses TRBV19 with TRBJ2-5, with D possibly being TRBD1 (7 bases). CDR3 length: 15 residues. V lost 2 bases, J lost 2 bases, and 12 bases lay in between. Germline CDR1 LNHDA, CDR2 SQIVND (reference sequence). The CDR3 region has the DNA TGTGCCAGTAGTATATGGGGGGACAGTCAAGAGACCCAGTACTTC. This codes for CASSIWGDSQETQYF. The full variable domain, with the rest looked up from reference TRBV19 and TRBJ2-5, is DGGITQSPKYLFRKEGQNVTLSCEQNLNHDAMYWYRQDPGQGLRLIYYSQIVNDFQKGDIAEGYSVSREKKESFPLTVTSAQKNPTAFYLCASSIWGDSQETQYFGPGTRLLVL.

A few counts support this clone. This chain uses TRBV19 with TRBJ2-6; D is perhaps TRBD1 (6 bases). Trimming left V 5 bases short and J 0 bases short, with 11 bases between. The CDR3 length is 16 residues. The germline CDR1 and CDR2 sequences are LNHDA and SQIVND (reference sequence). CDR3 DNA: TGTGCCAGTAGTTCGGCGGACAGCTCTGGGGCCAACGTCCTGACTTTC. Translated: CASSSADSSGANVLTF.

This chain joins TRBV28 and TRBJ1-2; D is perhaps TRBD1 (6 bases). Germline V gene lookup returns CDR1 MDHEN and CDR2 SYDVKM. CDR3 length: 14 residues. V shed 3 bases and J shed 3 bases, with 11 bases lying between them. The CDR3 protein is CASSFRQVHYGYTF. CDR3 nucleotide sequence: TGTGCCAGCAGTTTTAGACAGGTCCACTATGGCTACACCTTC.

This clone was detected only a few times. The CDR3 reads CASRNKGTGRYEQYF. Here the CDR3 DNA reads TGTGCCAGCAGGAATAAAGGGACAGGACGATACGAGCAGTACTTC. The chain carries TRBV6-5 and TRBJ2-7, with TRBD1 matching over 8 bases. Germline CDR1 reads MNHEY; CDR2 reads SVGAGI. Germline trimming cut 6 bases from V and 4 bases from J; bases unmatched to any gene: 11. The CDR3 is 15 residues long.

The CDR3 is CASSQGSDRGPFF. The CDR3 DNA reads TGTGCCAGCAGCCAAGGTTCGGACAGGGGGCCGTTCTTC. The V call is TRBV3-1 (or the pseudogene TRBV3-2), the J call TRBJ2-1; 11 bases are a match to TRBD1. Germline values: CDR1 LGHDT, CDR2 YNNKEL (reference sequence). J was trimmed by 15 bases and V by 1 base; bases with no gene match: 5. CDR3 length: 13 amino acids.

On this clone itself: Other DNA sequences in the same sample also yield this CDR3. The chain combines TRBV5-1 with TRBJ2-1, with TRBD2 matching 7 bases. CDR1 is SGHRS and CDR2 is YFSETQ in the germline V gene. Unmatched junction bases numbered 5, after V lost 0 bases and J lost 2 bases. The CDR3 is 16 amino acids. For the CDR3, the DNA is TGCGCCAGCAGCTTGGGTGGCGGGAGCACCTACAATGAGCAGTTCTTC. Translated: CASSLGGGSTYNEQFF.

This sequence joins TRBV6-5 and TRBJ2-3; 13 positions match TRBD2. V gave up 5 bases and J gave up 6 bases; unmatched junction bases: 5. The CDR3 covers 15 residues. Germline loops: CDR1 MNHEY, CDR2 SVGAGI. The CDR3 protein is CASSLTSGGPDTQYF. The CDR3 DNA sequence: TGTGCCAGCAGTCTGACTAGCGGGGGGCCTGATACGCAGTATTTT.

By sample share, this clone is large. The chain couples TRBV5-5 to TRBJ2-2; D remains ambiguous. This CDR3 contains 17 residues. Deletions cut 2 bases from V and 1 base from J, with 15 bases between. Germline lookup yields CDR1 SGHKS and CDR2 YYEKEE (reference sequence). The CDR3 DNA reads as TGTGCCAGCAGCTTATTACAGACGTACGAGAACACCGGGGAGCTGTTTTTT. The encoded protein is CASSLLQTYENTGELFF. Drawing the rest from reference TRBV5-5 and TRBJ2-2, the complete variable domain is DAGVTQSPTHLIKTRGQQVTLRCSPISGHKSVSWYQQVLGQGPQFIFQYYEKEERGRGNFPDRFSARQFPNYSSELNVNALLLGDSALYLCASSLLQTYENTGELFFGEGSRLTVL.

V usage is TRBV7-2 and J usage is TRBJ2-3; 9 bases fit TRBD2. Germline lookup yields CDR1 SGHTA and CDR2 FQGNSA. The CDR3 length is 14 residues. V was clipped by 5 bases and J by 2 bases; unmatched bases: 2. CDR3 nucleotides: TGTGCCAGCAGCCCTAGCGGGGCCACAGATACGCAGTATTTT. Translating it yields CASSPSGATDTQYF.

V and J are TRBV27 and TRBJ2-3; 7 positions agree with TRBD1. CDR1 is MNHEY and CDR2 is SMNVEV in the germline V gene (reference sequence). CDR3 length equals 14 residues. J was trimmed by 8 bases and V by 6 bases; bases with no gene match: 11. CDR3 nucleotide sequence: TGTGCCAGCAGGAGACAAGACAGGGTCGGTACGCAGTATTTT. Protein product: CASRRQDRVGTQYF.

DNA of the CDR3: TGTGCCAGCAGCCCTCGGACTGGGAACACCGGGGAGCTGTTTTTT. This encodes CASSPRTGNTGELFF. The chain links TRBV9 to TRBJ2-2; D may be TRBD2 (5 bases). V lost 4 bases and J lost 1, with 11 bases in between. This CDR3 is built from 15 residues. Germline V gene sequence: CDR1 SGDLS, CDR2 YYNGEE. Full variable domain (missing parts from reference TRBV9 and TRBJ2-2): DSGVTQTPKHLITATGQRVTLRCSPRSGDLSVYWYQQSLDQGLQFLIQYYNGEERAKGNILERFSAQQFPDLHSELNLSSLELGDSALYFCASSPRTGNTGELFFGEGSRLTVL.

J is TRBJ2-5 and V is TRBV21-1; the table's D call, TRBD1, was not checked against the DNA. TRBV21-1 is a pseudogene segment. The CDR3 extends over 15 amino acids. The CDR3 region is CARGGWETHQETQYF. CDR3 sequence (DNA): TGTGCCAGAGGGGGATGGGAGACACACCAAGAGACCCAGTACTTC.

The CDR3 here is CASSSGTGLNQPQHF. CDR3 nucleotide sequence: TGTGCCAGCAGTTCCGGGACAGGATTAAATCAGCCCCAGCATTTT. The chain joins TRBV6-5 to TRBJ1-5; 8 bases map to TRBD1. Unmatched junction bases numbered 6, after V lost 4 bases and J lost 4 bases. CDR3 length: 15 residues. Germline CDR1 and CDR2: MNHEY and SVGAGI.

This chain links TRBV6-1 with TRBJ2-6; D is perhaps TRBD1 (5 bases). The CDR3 has 16 amino acids. Germline V gene data show CDR1 as MNHNS and CDR2 as SASEGT. The V end lost 1 base, the J end lost 8 bases, and 15 bases lay between the germline ends. DNA of the CDR3: TGTGCCAGCAGTGAAGAAGCTGGGGCGCGCTCCAACGTCCTGACTTTC. Translation gives CASSEEAGARSNVLTF.

CDR3 DNA: TGTGCCAGCAGTTTACAGGGTTCTGGAAACACCATATATTTT. This encodes CASSLQGSGNTIYF. This sequence joins TRBV6-5 and TRBJ1-3; weak D call: TRBD1 (6 bases). The germline V and J ends were trimmed by 4 bases and 1 base, with 8 bases remaining between them. Germline lookup yields CDR1 MNHEY and CDR2 SVGAGI. CDR3 length: 14 residues.

This rearrangement joins TRBV27 to TRBJ2-3, with 9 bases lining up with TRBD1. Per the germline V gene, CDR1 is MNHEY and CDR2 is SMNVEV (reference sequence). This CDR3 has 13 residues. Germline trimming cut 10 bases from V and 4 bases from J; bases unmatched to any gene: 6. CDR3 sequence: CATGQGWADTQYF. CDR3 nucleotides: TGTGCCACAGGACAGGGGTGGGCAGATACGCAGTATTTT.

This chain uses TRBV7-9 with TRBJ1-4; unclear D gene. This CDR3 has 10 residues. V was pared by 8 bases and J by 13 bases, with 11 bases between. Germline V CDR1 and CDR2: SEHNR, FQNEAQ (reference sequence). CDR3 bases: TGTGCCAGCGGGCATAGCGGACTGTTTTTT. Residues: CASGHSGLFF. Full variable domain (missing parts from reference TRBV7-9 and TRBJ1-4): DTGVSQNPRHKITKRGQNVTFRCDPISEHNRLYWYRQTLGQGPEFLTYFQNEAQLEKSRLLSDRFSAERPKGSFSTLEIQRTEQGDSAMYLCASGHSGLFFGSGTQLSVL.

The genes are TRBV4-1 and TRBJ1-6; TRBD1 agrees at 10 bases. The CDR3 runs to 16 residues. The J segment lost 10 bases and the V segment lost 5 bases, leaving 11 bases of the junction unmatched. In germline, CDR1 is MGHRA, CDR2 YSYEKL. In nucleotides, the CDR3 is TGCGCCAGCAGCTTAGAGCCGGGACAGGGGACGTCACCCCTCCACTTT. Translating gives CASSLEPGQGTSPLHF.

The genes are TRBV6-5 and TRBJ1-5; tentatively, D is TRBD1 (6 bases). CDR1 is MNHEY, CDR2 SVGAGI, per germline. The ends were cut back, 5 bases at V and 7 bases at J, with 12 bases in the middle. CDR3 length: 13 residues. The CDR3 coding sequence is TGTGCCAGCAGTACAGGGCTGGTCCAGCCCCAGCATTTT. It specifies CASSTGLVQPQHF.